Sequencing of this T cell receptor beta chain was carried out in a study of Graves' ophthalmopathy and Graves' hyperthyroidism. This CDR3 comprises 14 residues. V lost 1 base and J 7 bases, leaving 14 bases between the germline ends. The V gene's germline CDR1 is DFQATT and CDR2 SNEGSKA (reference sequence). This clonotype came up many times. For repertoire sequencing, the TCR beta CDR3 regions were amplified from RNA transcripts. Investigators did first-round RT-PCR with HTBI primers, then second-round multiplex PCR. One entry per CDR3 protein results from TCRdb running MiXCR on the multiplex PCR reads. The data show 1 million to 1.3 million distinct CDR3 sequences, less than 45% seen once.

The clonotype originates from an adult man with Graves' hyperthyroidism. Material for sequencing was peripheral blood or thyroid tissue (not recorded which). The chain joins TRBV20-1 to TRBJ1-5; possibly TRBD1 for D (5 bases). CDR3 DNA: TGCAGTGCTAGAGGGCAAGGGGAAACGCAGCCCCAGCATTTT. Translation gives CSARGQGETQPQHF.